This TCR beta chain appears in the sequencing data of a study of long-term antiretroviral therapy in people with HIV. Study findings and constraints: Information on adherence to ART, viral resistance or therapy changes was unavailable. Among HIV repertoires, CDR3 length ranges were narrower than those of controls.

At the survey level, the v3.0 immunoSEQ assay was run. Sequencing was designed to cover roughly 40,000-50,000 T-cell genomes in each sample. Produced via immunoSEQ multiplex PCR; TCRdb's table is partial and in-frame only. The sample has about 28,000 clones, approximately 88% seen once. Comments on this clone: As yet, its antigen is unknown.

Among participants with HIV, every one received treatment in the United States. This CDR3 contains 14 residues. The V end was cut by 3 bases, the J end by 3 bases, with 11 bases between. Germline V lookup: CDR1 KGHSH, CDR2 LQKENI. The sample was unsorted PBMCs, taken almost 2.9 years after starting antiretroviral therapy. The sequence derives from a man under 40 with HIV. V and J are TRBV18 and TRBJ1-1; a possible D gene is TRBD1 (5 bases). CDR3 residues: CASSPGRGYTEAFF. The CDR3 DNA follows: TGTGCCAGCTCACCCGGACGGGGCTACACTGAAGCTTTCTTT.